Included here is one T cell receptor (beta chain) sequence, with context. This sample was taken from a study of blood T cell repertoires in COVID-19. Study details: Acute and convalescent COVID-19 samples came from the United States, Italy and Spain. In each case, the material was cDNA or gDNA derived from T cells, B-cell-depleted T cells, or PBMCs.

V lost 4 bases, J lost 3 bases, and 2 bases stayed unmatched. CDR1 and CDR2 (germline): SQVTM, ANQGSEA. This CDR3 has 13 amino acids. Source study methods: The assay estimated nucleated cells by amplifying reference gene primers. Some clones are missing from TCRdb's copy, which holds only in-frame ones; the method was immunoSEQ multiplex PCR. Clone size and V and J calls were adopted from that table, with D and trimming inferred from the DNA. Among fewer than 300,000 clones listed, roughly 90% were seen once. The specimen was peripheral blood. The chain links TRBV29-1 to TRBJ2-7, with 11 bases identical to TRBD1. The clonotype originates from a woman aged 25 to 45 with acute or convalescent COVID-19. The CDR3 nucleotides read TGCAGCGTTGTGGGGACAGGGGGCTACGAGCAGTACTTC. Residues: CSVVGTGGYEQYF.